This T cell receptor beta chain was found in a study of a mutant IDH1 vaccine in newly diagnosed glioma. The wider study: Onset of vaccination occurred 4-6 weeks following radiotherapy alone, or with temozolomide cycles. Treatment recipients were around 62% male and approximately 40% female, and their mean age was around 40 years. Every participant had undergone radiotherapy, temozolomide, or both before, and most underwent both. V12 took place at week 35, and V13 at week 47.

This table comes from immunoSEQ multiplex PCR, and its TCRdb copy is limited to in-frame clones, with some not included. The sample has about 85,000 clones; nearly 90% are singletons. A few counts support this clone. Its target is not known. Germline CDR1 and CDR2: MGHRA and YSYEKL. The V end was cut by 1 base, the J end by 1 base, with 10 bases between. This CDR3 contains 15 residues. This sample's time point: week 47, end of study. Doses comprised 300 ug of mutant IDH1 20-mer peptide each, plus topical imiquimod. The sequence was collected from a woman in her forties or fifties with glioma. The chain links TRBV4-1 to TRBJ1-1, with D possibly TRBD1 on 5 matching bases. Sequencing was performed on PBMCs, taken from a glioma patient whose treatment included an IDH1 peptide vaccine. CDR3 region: CASSQVGARNTEAFF. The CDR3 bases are TGCGCCAGCAGCCAAGTAGGGGCTAGGAACACTGAAGCTTTCTTT.